The next 28 T cell receptor gamma chains were all read from a single sample in a study of intestinal T cells in coeliac disease. The TRG library came from around 0.2 ug of biopsy DNA amplified with LymphoTrack primers. TCRdb redid the clone calls on the multiplex PCR reads with CATT. The data show thousands of gamma-chain clones, 45% to 50% seen once. Each case's genomic DNA was extracted from ten roughly 5-µm formalin-fixed paraffin-embedded scrolls. Sequenced material: a duodenal biopsy. Source of these receptors: a human donor with celiac disease.

The sample holds a few counts of this clone. This sequence joins TRGV8 and TRGJ1 or TRGJ2. This CDR3 region has 11 residues. Germline trimming cut 2 bases from V and 12 bases from J; bases unmatched to any gene: 7. Germline assignment: CDR1 VENAVY and CDR2 YDSYNSRV. The CDR3 nucleotides read TGTGCCACCTGGGATACTGAAGGGAAACTCTTT. Its translation: CATWDTEGKLF.

This clone occurred a few times. This chain links TRGV2 with TRGJ1 or TRGJ2. With 0 bases clipped from V and 5 bases from J, the junction kept 4 bases outside the gene matches. This CDR3 has 13 residues. Germline loops: CDR1 EGSNGY, CDR2 YDSYNSKV. This CDR3 is CATWDGLHYKKLF. CDR3 nucleotides: TGTGCCACCTGGGACGGGCTGCATTATAAGAAACTCTTT.

Comment on this clone: At one of its ends the junction is not consistent with the germline gene, which may arise from a read error. The chain is built from TRGV2 and TRGJ1 or TRGJ2. CDR1 and CDR2 from the germline V gene are EGSNGY and YDSYNSKV. This CDR3 spans 15 amino acids. DNA for the CDR3: TGTGCCACCTGGGGCGGGCCCGGGAATTATTATAAGAAACTCTTT. Encoded protein: CATWGGPGNYYKKLF.

This clone turned up a few times. One junction end does not reproduce the germline sequence, and a read error may be involved. The V gene is TRGV10, the J gene TRGJ1 or TRGJ2. TRGV10 is classed as an ORF, of uncertain function. The CDR3 length is 10 residues. The CDR3, as DNA: TGTGCTACGTGGGCCTATAAGAAACTCTTT. Residues: CATWAYKKLF.

V and J are TRGV4 and TRGJ1 or TRGJ2. The CDR3 has 12 amino acids. Germline V gene data show CDR1 as EGSTGY and CDR2 as YDSYTSSV. The V and J ends lost 0 bases and 12 bases, in that order; junction bases with no gene match: 8. CDR3 amino acids: CATWDGAVVKLF. The CDR3 DNA reads TGTGCCACCTGGGATGGGGCGGTTGTGAAACTCTTT.

The V call is TRGV10, the J call TRGJ1 or TRGJ2. TRGV10 is flagged as an ORF with uncertain function. This CDR3 is built from 9 residues. V trimming: 10 bases; J trimming: 11 bases; junction bases outside the gene matches: 6. The CDR3 DNA follows: TGTGCTGCGTCAGCCCAGAAACTCTTT. This sequence encodes CAASAQKLF.

The chain couples TRGV9 to TRGJ1 or TRGJ2. V was pared by 5 bases and J by 0 bases, with 1 base of the junction left unmatched. This CDR3 is 12 amino acids long. Germline CDR1 and CDR2: GITISATS and ISYDGTV (reference sequence). The CDR3 region has the DNA TGTGCCTTGTGGGGGAATTATTATAAGAAACTCTTT. Protein sequence: CALWGNYYKKLF.

In the case of this clone: Compared with germline, one end of the junction differs, possibly owing to a read error. At the DNA level, this CDR3 is encoded by other sequences in the same sample as well. The V and J genes are TRGV9 and TRGJ1 or TRGJ2. CDR3 length: 14 amino acids. Germline V gene lookup returns CDR1 GITISATS and CDR2 ISYDGTV (reference sequence). CDR3: CALWEAQNYYKKLF. CDR3 DNA sequence: TGTGCCCTGTGGGAAGCTCAGAATTATTATAAGAAACTCTTT.

This clone occurred a few times. Here the CDR3 DNA reads TGTGCTGCGTGGAAGAATTATTATAAGAAACTCTTT. Translating gives CAAWKNYYKKLF. The chain combines TRGV10 with TRGJ1 or TRGJ2. TRGV10 is identified as an open reading frame with a role that is uncertain. This CDR3 has 12 residues. V gave up 8 bases and J gave up 0 bases; unmatched junction bases: 2.

V and J are TRGV2 and TRGJP2. The V and J ends lost 0 bases and 0 bases, in that order; junction bases with no gene match: 4. This CDR3 comprises 16 residues. Germline loops: CDR1 EGSNGY, CDR2 YDSYNSKV. Here the CDR3 DNA reads TGTGCCACCTGGGACGGGCGGAATAGTAGTGATTGGATCAAGACGTTT. Its translation is CATWDGRNSSDWIKTF.

Turning to this clone: A much larger clonotype is one base distant, so this may be a read error. Other DNA sequences in the same sample also yield this CDR3. The rearrangement joins TRGV2 to TRGJ1 or TRGJ2. CDR3 size: 14 residues. V trimming: 0 bases; J trimming: 6 bases; junction bases outside the gene matches: 8. Germline V gene sequence: CDR1 EGSNGY, CDR2 YDSYNSKV. The chain's CDR3 is CATWDGLGGYKKLF. Here the CDR3 DNA reads TGTGCCACCTGGGACGGGCTGGGTGGTTATAAGAAACTCTTT.

This clone was detected only a few times. The chain has TRGV8 and TRGJ1 or TRGJ2. The CDR3 consists of 12 residues. Germline V CDR1 and CDR2: VENAVY, YDSYNSRV. CDR3 DNA sequence: TGTGCACCTGGGATAGGCGATTATAAGAAACTCTTT. Its protein product is CAPGIGDYKKLF.

V usage is TRGV2 and J usage is TRGJ1 or TRGJ2. V lost 2 bases, J lost 6 bases, and 4 bases stayed unmatched. Germline V gene sequence: CDR1 EGSNGY, CDR2 YDSYNSKV. This CDR3 is built from 12 residues. CDR3 loop: CATWDVTYKKLF. Written as DNA, the CDR3 is TGTGCCACCTGGGACGTAACTTATAAGAAACTCTTT.

The chain uses TRGV8 and TRGJP1. Per the germline V gene, CDR1 is VENAVY and CDR2 is YDSYNSRV. J gave up 4 bases and V 6 bases, and 8 bases lay outside the gene matches. The CDR3 totals 14 residues. Here the CDR3 DNA reads TGTGCCACCTGGCTTGAGGACACTGGTTGGTTCAAGATATTT. It yields the protein CATWLEDTGWFKIF.

This clone occurred a few times. The V and J genes are TRGV4 and TRGJ1 or TRGJ2. The CDR3 has 10 residues. Germline CDR1 and CDR2: EGSTGY and YDSYTSSV. After removal of 3 bases from V and 12 bases from J, the junction contained 5 bases not matched to a gene. The CDR3 loop is CATWDFGKLF. The CDR3 nucleotides are TGTGCCACCTGGGATTTTGGGAAACTCTTT.

In its sample, this clone was seen a few times. J is TRGJ1 or TRGJ2 and V is TRGV8. V shed 3 bases, J shed 1 base, and the junction held 3 bases outside the gene matches. The V gene's germline CDR1 is VENAVY and CDR2 YDSYNSRV. The CDR3 totals 13 residues. The CDR3 reads CATWDRNYYKKLF. CDR3 in DNA: TGTGCCACCTGGGATCGAAATTATTATAAGAAACTCTTT.

V usage is TRGV4 and J usage is TRGJ1 or TRGJ2. V trimming: 4 bases; J trimming: 10 bases; junction bases outside the gene matches: 10. Germline V gives CDR1 EGSTGY, CDR2 YDSYTSSV. This CDR3 region has 12 residues. DNA for the CDR3: TGTGCCACCTGGGACCCCATGGGGAAGAAACTCTTT. This translates into CATWDPMGKKLF.

This clone was seen a handful of times. The V call is TRGV3, the J call TRGJ1 or TRGJ2. The junction had 4 bases not matched to a gene; V was cut back by 0 bases and J by 8 bases. CDR1 VTNTFY and CDR2 YDVSTARD come from the germline V gene (reference sequence). The length of the CDR3 is 12 residues. The CDR3 DNA is TGTGCCACCTGGGACAGGCAGGATAAGAAACTCTTT. It encodes CATWDRQDKKLF.

The chain joins TRGV8 to TRGJ1 or TRGJ2. The CDR3 length is 15 residues. Germline CDR1 VENAVY, CDR2 YDSYNSRV. CDR3 DNA: TGTGCACCTGGGATAGGCATTAAGGGACATTATAAGAAACTCTTT. It is translated as CAPGIGIKGHYKKLF.

The chain couples TRGV9 to TRGJ1 or TRGJ2. V shed 9 bases and J 12 bases; nucleotides not matched to a gene: 14. This CDR3 has 11 residues. Germline V gene lookup returns CDR1 GITISATS and CDR2 ISYDGTV (reference sequence). CDR3 loop: CALRIIRGKLF. The CDR3 DNA follows: TGTGCCTTGCGTATTATAAGGGGGAAACTCTTT.

Concerning this clone itself: A clone one base away is much larger, so this may be a read error. Other DNA sequences of this sample code for an identical CDR3. This chain joins TRGV10 and TRGJ1 or TRGJ2. Being an ORF, TRGV10 has a function that is uncertain. This CDR3 is 14 amino acids long. The CDR3 nucleotides read TGCGCTGCGTGGGACCTGGGGTCTTATTATAAGAAACTCTTT. Protein product: CAAWDLGSYYKKLF.

In the case of this clone: A read error may be the cause here, since a much bigger clone is one base away. This chain connects TRGV11 to TRGJP1. TRGV11 is known as an ORF, though its function is uncertain. The V segment lost 6 bases and the J segment 3 bases; nucleotides outside the gene matches: 7. This CDR3 has 15 residues. DNA of the CDR3: TGTGCCTGCTGGATTCCTTATGCCACTGGTTGGTTCAAGATATTT. Protein sequence: CACWIPYATGWFKIF.

This chain links TRGV10 with TRGJ1 or TRGJ2. TRGV10 is treated as an ORF (open reading frame) with a function not yet certain. Unmatched junction bases numbered 14, after V lost 8 bases and J lost 6 bases. CDR3 size: 14 residues. CDR3 sequence reads: CAAWAHGVIYKKLF. CDR3 bases: TGTGCTGCGTGGGCCCATGGGGTTATTTATAAGAAACTCTTT.

This clone is large (0.1 to 1%) within its sample. This CDR3 is also generated by other DNA sequences in the sample. J is TRGJP2 and V is TRGV2. V lost 0 bases and J lost 5; bases outside the gene matches: 3. This CDR3 contains 14 residues. CDR1 and CDR2 from the germline V gene are EGSNGY and YDSYNSKV. The CDR3 sequence: CATWDGPSDWIKTF. Written as DNA, the CDR3 is TGTGCCACCTGGGACGGGCCGAGTGATTGGATCAAGACGTTT.

This chain connects TRGV8 to TRGJ1 or TRGJ2. Unmatched junction bases numbered 8, after V lost 12 bases and J lost 3 bases. Germline V gene sequence: CDR1 VENAVY, CDR2 YDSYNSRV. The CDR3 extends over 11 amino acids. In nucleotides, the CDR3 is TGTGCCGGGGGATTTTATTATAAGAAACTCTTT. Protein sequence: CAGGFYYKKLF.

V gene TRGV3 combines with J gene TRGJ1 or TRGJ2. J was trimmed by 0 bases and V by 1 base; bases with no gene match: 9. Germline-derived CDR1 and CDR2 are VTNTFY and YDVSTARD (reference sequence). The CDR3 is made up of 16 amino acids. DNA for the CDR3: TGTGCCACCTGGGACAGCCCGAATCGGAATTATTATAAGAAACTCTTT. Amino acids: CATWDSPNRNYYKKLF.

About this clone: One junction end disagrees with the germline gene, perhaps due to a read error. This rearrangement joins TRGV10 to TRGJ1 or TRGJ2. TRGV10 is sorted into the ORF group, with uncertain function. This CDR3 has 10 residues. This chain's CDR3 is CATWAYKKLF. CDR3 nucleotide sequence: TGTGCTACGTGGGCTTATAAGAAACTCTTT.

This clone was detected only a few times. V gene TRGV2 combines with J gene TRGJP2. The germline V gene encodes CDR1 EGSNGY and CDR2 YDSYNSKV. The junction had 8 bases not matched to a gene; V was cut back by 1 base and J by 9 bases. The CDR3 covers 14 residues. The CDR3 DNA reads TGTGCCACCTGGGACGGCCGAGTGAATTGGATCAAGACGTTT. Translation gives CATWDGRVNWIKTF.